A single sample is the source of the 32 T cell receptor beta chains below, sequenced in a study of PD-L1 blockade in urothelial cancer. Profiled with immunoSEQ multiplex PCR; TCRdb holds only in-frame clones, not every one. The data contain about 52,000 clones, roughly 75% of them singletons. The time point is: pretreatment peripheral blood. This sample comprised PBMCs, obtained around atezolizumab (anti-PD-L1) treatment. Every receptor here comes from a man between 70 and 80 years old with urothelial cancer.

This clone was seen a handful of times. The chain recombines TRBV7-2 with TRBJ2-1; D possibly corresponds to TRBD2 (5 bases). Germline lookup yields CDR1 SGHTA and CDR2 FQGNSA. CDR3 length: 13 residues. V lost 5 bases and J 7 bases, leaving 12 bases between the germline ends. CDR3 residues: CASSRGLGNEQFF. CDR3 nucleotides: TGTGCCAGCAGCCGCGGACTGGGGAATGAGCAGTTCTTC.

The V gene is TRBV11-2, the J gene TRBJ1-5, with TRBD1 identical over 9 bases. The CDR3 is 15 amino acids. CDR1 is SGHAT, CDR2 FQNNGV, per germline. V gave up 5 bases and J gave up 2 bases; unmatched junction bases: 4. For the CDR3, the DNA is TGTGCCAGCAGCGGGGGACAGGGCGGCAATCAGCCCCAGCATTTT. Translation: CASSGGQGGNQPQHF.

This clone was counted a few times. V gene TRBV13 combines with J gene TRBJ1-2; 11 positions match TRBD1. CDR3 length equals 15 residues. The germline V gene encodes CDR1 PRHDT and CDR2 FYEKMQ (reference sequence). Trimming took 4 bases from V and 8 from J; bases not matched to a gene: 9. The CDR3 DNA is TGTGCCAGCAGCTCCCCAGGGACAGGGGGAAGGGGCTACACCTTC. Amino acids: CASSSPGTGGRGYTF.

Only one count was recorded for this clone. The rearrangement joins TRBV7-9 to TRBJ2-3, with TRBD2 as a possible D gene (5 bases). Germline loops: CDR1 SEHNR, CDR2 FQNEAQ (reference sequence). V was trimmed by 2 bases and J by 4 bases, leaving 16 bases between them. This CDR3 comprises 16 residues. The CDR3 bases are TGTGCCAGCAGCTTACCCCGAGGAGGACGGGCAGATACGCAGTATTTT. Its translation is CASSLPRGGRADTQYF.

This clone was seen more than once but under ten times. This chain joins TRBV7-9 and TRBJ2-1, with a weak D call TRBD2 (5 bases). Germline V gene sequence: CDR1 SEHNR, CDR2 FQNEAQ (reference sequence). The V end was cut by 2 bases, the J end by 13 bases, with 12 bases between. The CDR3 length is 12 residues. CDR3 DNA sequence: TGTGCCAGCAGCTTAACGAGGGAATCTCAGTTCTTC. This codes for CASSLTRESQFF.

V gene TRBV11-2 combines with J gene TRBJ2-5, with TRBD1 matching 7 bases. Germline assignment: CDR1 SGHAT and CDR2 FQNNGV. After removal of 7 bases from V and 1 base from J, the junction contained 6 bases not matched to a gene. There are 14 residues in the CDR3. CDR3 nucleotide sequence: TGTGCCAGCACCGCGGACAGGTCCCAAGAGACCCAGTACTTC. It codes for CASTADRSQETQYF.

V and J are TRBV4-2 and TRBJ2-5; the match to TRBD1 covers 9 bases. Germline trimming cut 1 base from V and 5 bases from J; bases unmatched to any gene: 5. The CDR3 has 15 amino acids. Germline V gene sequence: CDR1 LGHNA, CDR2 YNFKEQ. CDR3 in amino acids: CASSQGTGTGETQYF. CDR3 DNA: TGTGCCAGCAGCCAAGGAACCGGGACAGGGGAGACCCAGTACTTC.

This clone showed up just a few times. The J gene is TRBJ2-7, the V gene TRBV7-9; 9 bases fit TRBD2. V dropped 1 base and J dropped 7; count of bases not matched to a gene: 11. This CDR3 spans 16 amino acids. The germline V gene encodes CDR1 SEHNR and CDR2 FQNEAQ (reference sequence). This CDR3 reads CASSLGGSGSSREQYF. For the CDR3, the DNA is TGTGCCAGCAGCTTAGGAGGTAGCGGGAGCTCTAGGGAGCAGTACTTC. Combining the CDR3 with reference TRBV7-9 and TRBJ2-7 gives the whole variable domain DTGVSQNPRHKITKRGQNVTFRCDPISEHNRLYWYRQTLGQGPEFLTYFQNEAQLEKSRLLSDRFSAERPKGSFSTLEIQRTEQGDSAMYLCASSLGGSGSSREQYFGPGTRLTVT.

The J gene is TRBJ1-2, the V gene TRBV29-1; a possible D gene is TRBD1 (6 bases). Germline CDR1 SQVTM, CDR2 ANQGSEA. V was shortened by 2 bases and J by 7 bases, with 20 bases between the two germline ends. CDR3 length equals 15 residues. CDR3 loop: CSVENPQGKSRGYTF. DNA of the CDR3: TGCAGCGTTGAAAATCCCCAGGGGAAATCTCGTGGCTACACCTTC.

The J gene is TRBJ2-1, the V gene TRBV14, with D tentatively TRBD1 (5 bases). Trimming shortened V by 2 bases and J by 8 bases, and 16 bases separated the two germline ends. This CDR3 spans 15 amino acids. In germline, CDR1 is SGHDN, CDR2 FVKESK. The CDR3 DNA follows: TGTGCCAGCAGCCAATTGCCAGGGATGGTAGATGAGCAGTTCTTC. Its translation is CASSQLPGMVDEQFF. The full variable domain, with the rest looked up from reference TRBV14 and TRBJ2-1, is EAGVTQFPSHSVIEKGQTVTLRCDPISGHDNLYWYRRVMGKEIKFLLHFVKESKQDESGMPNNRFLAERTGGTYSTLKVQPAELEDSGVYFCASSQLPGMVDEQFFGPGTRLTVL.

The rearrangement uses TRBV10-3 and TRBJ1-1; 8 nucleotides line up with TRBD1. The CDR3 length is 16 residues. Germline assignment: CDR1 ENHRY and CDR2 SYGVKD. Germline trimming cut 4 bases from V and 0 bases from J; bases unmatched to any gene: 7. CDR3 DNA: TGTGCCATCAGTGTTGGGACAGGTGTAATGAACACTGAAGCTTTCTTT. Translated: CAISVGTGVMNTEAFF.

The J gene is TRBJ2-7, the V gene TRBV6-4; TRBD2 might be the D (5 bases). Germline V gene lookup returns CDR1 MRHNA and CDR2 SNTAGT. The CDR3 extends over 14 amino acids. Deletions cut 8 bases from V and 7 bases from J, with 21 bases between. This CDR3 reads CASVGWVGREEQYF. CDR3 DNA: TGTGCCAGCGTCGGGTGGGTGGGTCGGGAAGAGCAGTACTTC.

The chain recombines TRBV4-3 with TRBJ2-5, with D possibly matching TRBD2 (5 bases). Germline CDR1 is LGHNA and CDR2 is YSLEER. This CDR3 comprises 14 residues. Trimming pared 1 base from V and 4 bases from J, leaving 10 bases between. CDR3 DNA: TGCGCCAGCAGCCAAGTTCCGGGGAGAGAGACCCAGTACTTC. It specifies CASSQVPGRETQYF.

This clone was observed a single time. The chain joins TRBV7-9 to TRBJ2-7, with 8 bases matching TRBD1. The CDR3 runs to 15 residues. Germline assignment: CDR1 SEHNR and CDR2 FQNEAQ (reference sequence). J lost 3 bases, V lost 4 bases, and 8 bases had no gene match. Here the CDR3 reads CASSSGQALNYEQYF. The CDR3 nucleotides are TGTGCCAGCAGCTCGGGACAGGCCTTGAACTACGAGCAGTACTTC.

In this sample, this clone turned up once. The chain uses TRBV7-2 and TRBJ2-3; D ambiguous. The V gene lost 5 bases and the J gene lost 0 bases, with 21 bases spanning the gap. The CDR3 is 18 amino acids. Looked up from germline, CDR1 is SGHTA and CDR2 is FQGNSA. The chain's CDR3 is CASSPEPAASTSTDTQYF. DNA for the CDR3: TGTGCCAGCAGCCCGGAGCCCGCGGCTTCCACTAGCACAGATACGCAGTATTTT.

V is TRBV5-6 and J is TRBJ1-2, with 8 bases that match TRBD1. J gave up 4 bases and V 5 bases, and 10 bases lay outside the gene matches. CDR1 and CDR2 from the germline V gene are SGHDT and YYEEEE. This CDR3 is built from 15 residues. Written as DNA, the CDR3 is TGTGCCAGCAGAAATAGACAGGGGAAAGGCTATGGCTACACCTTC. It codes for CASRNRQGKGYGYTF.

The J gene is TRBJ2-2, the V gene TRBV7-2; 11 bases line up with TRBD1. The CDR3 spans 16 residues. Germline CDR1 SGHTA, CDR2 FQGNSA. Trimming removed 4 bases from V and 4 bases from J; junction bases left unmatched: 5. This CDR3 is CASSSRGTGGTGELFF. CDR3 coding DNA: TGTGCCAGCAGCTCCCGAGGGACAGGGGGCACCGGGGAGCTGTTTTTT.

The chain links TRBV30 to TRBJ2-3, with a tentative D call TRBD2 (6 bases). The CDR3 contains 15 residues. The germline V and J ends were trimmed by 5 bases and 0 bases, with 15 bases remaining between them. Germline V gene data show CDR1 as GTSNPN and CDR2 as SVGIG (reference sequence). CDR3 in amino acids: CAWAMGGLSTDTQYF. DNA for the CDR3: TGTGCCTGGGCCATGGGGGGACTCAGCACAGATACGCAGTATTTT. Full variable domain (outside the CDR3, taken from reference TRBV30 and TRBJ2-3): SQTIHQWPATLVQPVGSPLSLECTVEGTSNPNLYWYRQAAGRGLQLLFYSVGIGQISSEVPQNLSASRPQDRQFILSSKKLLLSDSGFYLCAWAMGGLSTDTQYFGPGTRLTVL.

V gene TRBV23-1 combines with J gene TRBJ2-1, with D unresolved. Being an ORF, TRBV23-1 has a function that is uncertain. The V gene lost 2 bases and the J gene lost 1 base, with 24 bases spanning the gap. There are 20 residues in the CDR3. The CDR3 DNA is TGCGCCAGCAGTCAACCCCTCTACCGCCACTTCTGGCGGTCCTACAATGAGCAGTTCTTC. This translates into CASSQPLYRHFWRSYNEQFF.

The chain carries TRBV6-1 and TRBJ2-7; 9 bases fit TRBD1. This CDR3 is built from 14 residues. Germline assignment: CDR1 MNHNS and CDR2 SASEGT. J was trimmed by 2 bases and V by 6 bases; bases with no gene match: 5. CDR3 sequence: CASRRGTGPYEQYF. The CDR3 DNA follows: TGTGCCAGCAGGCGTGGGACAGGGCCCTACGAGCAGTACTTC.

The chain recombines TRBV6-1 with TRBJ1-1, with 7 bases matching TRBD1. CDR1 and CDR2 from the germline V gene are MNHNS and SASEGT. The CDR3 has 14 residues. After removal of 4 bases from V and 0 bases from J, the junction contained 2 bases not matched to a gene. As DNA, the CDR3 is TGTGCCAGCAGTGTGACAGGGCTGAACACTGAAGCTTTCTTT. Its translation is CASSVTGLNTEAFF.

This chain uses TRBV14 with TRBJ1-6; tentative D call: TRBD1 (5 bases). The CDR3 contains 15 residues. V shed 1 base and J shed 10 bases, with 14 bases lying between them. CDR1 and CDR2 from the germline V gene are SGHDN and FVKESK. The CDR3 spells CASSQGRGGGSPLHF. The CDR3 nucleotides read TGTGCCAGCAGCCAAGGGCGGGGGGGTGGATCACCCCTCCACTTT.

Only one count was recorded for this clone. This chain links TRBV19 with TRBJ1-2; D is ambiguous. V lost 3 bases, J lost 4 bases, and 15 bases lay in between. This CDR3 has 15 residues. The germline V gene has CDR1 LNHDA and CDR2 SQIVND (reference sequence). CDR3 DNA sequence: TGTGCCAGTAGTATTTCCACAAGCGGAGGCTATGGCTACACCTTC. This gives the protein CASSISTSGGYGYTF.

The gene calls are TRBV7-2 and TRBJ2-2; TRBD1 agrees at 10 bases. V was clipped by 5 bases and J by 6 bases; unmatched bases: 18. CDR1 is SGHTA, CDR2 FQGNSA, per germline. This CDR3 is built from 19 residues. The CDR3 bases are TGTGCCAGCAGCCTATACCCCCGGGGACAGGGGTTGAGCCCCGGGGAGCTGTTTTTT. It is translated as CASSLYPRGQGLSPGELFF.

V is TRBV7-9 and J is TRBJ1-5; no definite D call. Trimming left V 4 bases short and J 3 bases short, with 10 bases between. The CDR3 sequence is 14 residues long. Germline CDR1 is SEHNR and CDR2 is FQNEAQ (reference sequence). CDR3 in DNA: TGTGCCAGCAGCTCTAACAGTTACAATCAGCCCCAGCATTTT. Translated: CASSSNSYNQPQHF.

This clone was detected ten times or more. The gene calls are TRBV27 and TRBJ1-4, with a tentative D call TRBD1 (6 bases). V gave up 4 bases and J gave up 7 bases, with 13 bases separating them. Germline CDR1 is MNHEY and CDR2 is SMNVEV (reference sequence). The CDR3 consists of 14 residues. The CDR3 DNA is TGTGCCAGCAGTTACGGGGGGCCTCGTGAAAAACTGTTTTTT. Encoded protein: CASSYGGPREKLFF.

This clone was seen more than once but under ten times. V and J are TRBV10-3 and TRBJ1-1; D is unresolved. The V and J ends lost 6 bases and 1 base respectively, with 6 bases between them. Germline V gives CDR1 ENHRY, CDR2 SYGVKD. The CDR3 has 12 residues. The CDR3 region has the DNA TGTGCCATCAGCTACAGGAACACTGAAGCTTTCTTT. It yields the protein CAISYRNTEAFF.

The rearrangement uses TRBV7-2 and TRBJ2-2; no reliable D call. This CDR3 spans 14 amino acids. CDR1 is SGHTA, CDR2 FQGNSA, per germline. Deletions cut 3 bases from V and 2 bases from J, with 7 bases between. The CDR3 coding sequence is TGTGCCAGCAGCTTGGGCTTTAACACCGGGGAGCTGTTTTTT. The encoded protein is CASSLGFNTGELFF.

The rearrangement links TRBV19 to TRBJ1-2; weak D call: TRBD1 (5 bases). Trimming removed 5 bases at V and 5 bases at J, with 24 bases between. The CDR3 length is 17 residues. Germline V gene sequence: CDR1 LNHDA, CDR2 SQIVND (reference sequence). The chain's CDR3 is CASSAFISGWEEYGYTF. For the CDR3, the DNA is TGTGCCAGTAGTGCCTTTATCTCAGGGTGGGAGGAGTATGGCTACACCTTC.

The chain joins TRBV7-9 to TRBJ2-3; 8 nucleotides align to TRBD2. This CDR3 contains 14 residues. The V segment lost 4 bases and the J segment 6 bases; nucleotides outside the gene matches: 6. Germline assignment: CDR1 SEHNR and CDR2 FQNEAQ (reference sequence). CDR3: CASSSQGLDDTQYF. The CDR3 DNA is TGTGCCAGCAGCTCCCAGGGACTAGACGATACGCAGTATTTT.

The genes are TRBV28 and TRBJ1-4, with 7 bases matching TRBD1. Germline V CDR1 and CDR2: MDHEN, SYDVKM. CDR3 size: 15 residues. V lost 5 bases and J lost 7; bases outside the gene matches: 10. CDR3 coding DNA: TGTGCCAGCAGTACCAGACAGGGCCTCTCTGAAAAACTGTTTTTT. Translated: CASSTRQGLSEKLFF.

This chain links TRBV29-1 with TRBJ1-2; D may be TRBD1 (6 bases). The CDR3 extends over 12 amino acids. Germline CDR1 SQVTM, CDR2 ANQGSEA. Trimming pared 2 bases from V and 3 bases from J, leaving 7 bases between. CDR3 sequence: CSVERTDYGYTF. CDR3 nucleotide sequence: TGCAGCGTTGAAAGGACAGACTATGGCTACACCTTC.